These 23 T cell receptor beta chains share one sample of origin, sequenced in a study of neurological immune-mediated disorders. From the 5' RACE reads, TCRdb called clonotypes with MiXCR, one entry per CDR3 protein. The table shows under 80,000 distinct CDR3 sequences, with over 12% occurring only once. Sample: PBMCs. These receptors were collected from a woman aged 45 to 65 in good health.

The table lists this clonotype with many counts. CDR3 nucleotide sequence: TGCGCCAGCAGCCCTGGACTAGCAGGGAGTACGCAGTATTTT. It yields the protein CASSPGLAGSTQYF. The chain has TRBV5-1 and TRBJ2-3; 8 bases map to TRBD2. Germline CDR1 SGHRS, CDR2 YFSETQ. Losses at the gene ends were 4 bases for V and 8 bases for J; bases not matched to a gene: 9. The CDR3 totals 14 residues.

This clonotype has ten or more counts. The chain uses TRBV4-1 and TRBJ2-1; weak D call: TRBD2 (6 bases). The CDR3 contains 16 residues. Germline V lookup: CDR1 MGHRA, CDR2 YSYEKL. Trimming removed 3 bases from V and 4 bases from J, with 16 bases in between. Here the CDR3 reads CASSQYGPSAYNEQFF. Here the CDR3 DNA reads TGCGCCAGCAGCCAGTATGGCCCTAGCGCATACAATGAGCAGTTCTTC.

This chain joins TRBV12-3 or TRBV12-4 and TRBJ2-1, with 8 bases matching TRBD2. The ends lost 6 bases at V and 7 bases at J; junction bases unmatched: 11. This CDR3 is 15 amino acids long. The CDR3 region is CASRIAGWPGNEQFF. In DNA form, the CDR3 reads TGTGCCAGCAGGATAGCGGGATGGCCGGGTAATGAGCAGTTCTTC.

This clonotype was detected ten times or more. CDR3 DNA sequence: TGCGCCAGCAGCTCGGACACGACACTGAACACTGAAGCTTTCTTT. Translated: CASSSDTTLNTEAFF. V gene TRBV5-1 combines with J gene TRBJ1-1; tentative D call: TRBD1 (5 bases). Germline values: CDR1 SGHRS, CDR2 YFSETQ. The CDR3 length is 15 residues. V shed 3 bases and J shed 0 bases, with 12 bases lying between them.

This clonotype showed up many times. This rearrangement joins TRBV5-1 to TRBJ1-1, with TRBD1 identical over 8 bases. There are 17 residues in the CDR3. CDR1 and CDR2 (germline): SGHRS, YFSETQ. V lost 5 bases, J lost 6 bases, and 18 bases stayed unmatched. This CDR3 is CASRPGQEGGRVPEAFF. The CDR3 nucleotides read TGCGCCAGCAGACCGGGACAGGAGGGCGGGAGGGTTCCTGAAGCTTTCTTT.

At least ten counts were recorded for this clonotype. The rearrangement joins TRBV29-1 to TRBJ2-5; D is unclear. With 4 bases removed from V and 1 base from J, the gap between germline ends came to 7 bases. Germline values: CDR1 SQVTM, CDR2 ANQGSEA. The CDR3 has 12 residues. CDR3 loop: CSVAGSQETQYF. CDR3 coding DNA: TGCAGCGTTGCGGGCAGCCAAGAGACCCAGTACTTC.

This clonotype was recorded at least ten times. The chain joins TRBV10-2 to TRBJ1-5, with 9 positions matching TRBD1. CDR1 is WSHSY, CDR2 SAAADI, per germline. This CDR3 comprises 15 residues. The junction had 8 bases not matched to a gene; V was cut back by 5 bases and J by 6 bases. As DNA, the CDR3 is TGCGCCAGCAGTCGGACAGGGGAGAGGGGTCAGCCCCAGCATTTT. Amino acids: CASSRTGERGQPQHF.

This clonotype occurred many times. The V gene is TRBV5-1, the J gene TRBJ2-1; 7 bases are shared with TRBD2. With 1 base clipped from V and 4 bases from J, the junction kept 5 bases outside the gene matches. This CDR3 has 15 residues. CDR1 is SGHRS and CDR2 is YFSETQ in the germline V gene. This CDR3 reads CASSLSLALYNEQFF. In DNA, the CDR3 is TGCGCCAGCAGCTTGTCACTAGCGCTGTACAATGAGCAGTTCTTC. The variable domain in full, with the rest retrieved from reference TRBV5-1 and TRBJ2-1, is KAGVTQTPRYLIKTRGQQVTLSCSPISGHRSVSWYQQTPGQGLQFLFEYFSETQRNKGNFPGRFSGRQFSNSRSEMNVSTLELGDSALYLCASSLSLALYNEQFFGPGTRLTVL.

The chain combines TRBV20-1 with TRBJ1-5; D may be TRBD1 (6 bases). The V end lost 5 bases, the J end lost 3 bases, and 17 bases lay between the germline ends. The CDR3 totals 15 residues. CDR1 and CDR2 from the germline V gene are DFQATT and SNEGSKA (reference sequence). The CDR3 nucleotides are TGCAGTGCTGGTCTACAGGGTCACCCCAATCAGCCCCAGCATTTT. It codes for CSAGLQGHPNQPQHF.

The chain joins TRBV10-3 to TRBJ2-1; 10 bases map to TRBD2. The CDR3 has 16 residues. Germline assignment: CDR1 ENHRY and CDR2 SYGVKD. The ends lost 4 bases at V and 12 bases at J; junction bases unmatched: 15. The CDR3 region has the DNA TGTGCCATCAGTGTTCAGCTAGCGGGAGAGGCGGATGCGCAGTTCTTC. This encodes CAISVQLAGEADAQFF.

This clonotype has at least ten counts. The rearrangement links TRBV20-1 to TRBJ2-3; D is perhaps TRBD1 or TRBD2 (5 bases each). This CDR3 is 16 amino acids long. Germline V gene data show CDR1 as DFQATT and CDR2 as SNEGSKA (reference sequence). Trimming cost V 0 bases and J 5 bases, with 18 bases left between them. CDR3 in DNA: TGCAGTGCTAGAGATCCGGCTAGCCAGGGATTAGATACGCAGTATTTT. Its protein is CSARDPASQGLDTQYF.

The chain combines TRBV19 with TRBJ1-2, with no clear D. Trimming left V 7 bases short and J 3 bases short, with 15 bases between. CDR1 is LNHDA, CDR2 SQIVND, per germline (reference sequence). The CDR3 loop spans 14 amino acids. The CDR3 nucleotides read TGTGCCAGTACCCGGGATACAGATTACTATGGCTACACCTTC. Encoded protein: CASTRDTDYYGYTF.

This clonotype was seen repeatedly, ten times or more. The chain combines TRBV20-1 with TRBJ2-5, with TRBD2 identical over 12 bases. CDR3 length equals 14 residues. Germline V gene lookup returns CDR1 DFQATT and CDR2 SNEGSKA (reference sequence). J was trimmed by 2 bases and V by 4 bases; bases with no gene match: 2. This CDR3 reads CSAMTSGGQETQYF. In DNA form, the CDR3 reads TGCAGTGCTATGACTAGCGGGGGACAAGAGACCCAGTACTTC.

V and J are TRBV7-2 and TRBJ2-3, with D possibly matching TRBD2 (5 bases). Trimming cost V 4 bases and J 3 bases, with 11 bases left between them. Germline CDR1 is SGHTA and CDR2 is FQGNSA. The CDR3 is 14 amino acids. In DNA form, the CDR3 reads TGTGCCAGCAGCTGGAGGCTAGTTACAGATACGCAGTATTTT. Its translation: CASSWRLVTDTQYF.

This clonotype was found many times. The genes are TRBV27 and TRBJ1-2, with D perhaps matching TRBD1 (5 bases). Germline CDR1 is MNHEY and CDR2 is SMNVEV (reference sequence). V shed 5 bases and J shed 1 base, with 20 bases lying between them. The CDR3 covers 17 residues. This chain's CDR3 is CASSTLQAARLNYGYTF. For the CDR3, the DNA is TGTGCCAGCAGTACCTTACAGGCAGCACGGCTTAACTATGGCTACACCTTC.

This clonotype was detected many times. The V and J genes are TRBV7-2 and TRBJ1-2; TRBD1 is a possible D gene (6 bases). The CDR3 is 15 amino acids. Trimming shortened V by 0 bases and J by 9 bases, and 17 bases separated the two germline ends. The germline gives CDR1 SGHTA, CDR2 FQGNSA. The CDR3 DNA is TGTGCCAGCAGCTTAGCGGGGGCAGGGGCTCTTAGCTACACCTTC. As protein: CASSLAGAGALSYTF.

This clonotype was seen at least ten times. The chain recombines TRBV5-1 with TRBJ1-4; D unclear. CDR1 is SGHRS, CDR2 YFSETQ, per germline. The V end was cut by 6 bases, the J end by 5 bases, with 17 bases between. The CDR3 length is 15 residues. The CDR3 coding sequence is TGCGCCAGCAAAGGAGACGACCGCGCGAATGAAAAACTGTTTTTT. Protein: CASKGDDRANEKLFF.

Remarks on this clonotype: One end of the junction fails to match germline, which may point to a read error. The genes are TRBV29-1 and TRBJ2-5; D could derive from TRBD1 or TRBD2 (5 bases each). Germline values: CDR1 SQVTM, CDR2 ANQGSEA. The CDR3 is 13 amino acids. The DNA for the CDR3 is TGTAGCGTTTGTTCTAGGGGTGGAGAGACCCAGTACTTC. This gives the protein CSVCSRGGETQYF.

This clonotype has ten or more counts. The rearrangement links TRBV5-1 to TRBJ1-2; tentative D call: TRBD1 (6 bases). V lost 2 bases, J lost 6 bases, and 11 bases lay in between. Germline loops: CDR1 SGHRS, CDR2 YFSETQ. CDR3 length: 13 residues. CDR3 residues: CASSFQGIDGYTF. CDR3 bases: TGCGCCAGCAGCTTCCAGGGGATTGATGGCTACACCTTC.

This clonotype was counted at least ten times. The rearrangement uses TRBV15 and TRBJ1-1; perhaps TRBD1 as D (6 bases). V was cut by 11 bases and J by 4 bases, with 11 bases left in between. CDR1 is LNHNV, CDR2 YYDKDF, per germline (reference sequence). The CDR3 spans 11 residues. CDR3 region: CAPKGVTEAFF. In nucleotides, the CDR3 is TGTGCCCCGAAGGGGGTCACTGAAGCTTTCTTT.

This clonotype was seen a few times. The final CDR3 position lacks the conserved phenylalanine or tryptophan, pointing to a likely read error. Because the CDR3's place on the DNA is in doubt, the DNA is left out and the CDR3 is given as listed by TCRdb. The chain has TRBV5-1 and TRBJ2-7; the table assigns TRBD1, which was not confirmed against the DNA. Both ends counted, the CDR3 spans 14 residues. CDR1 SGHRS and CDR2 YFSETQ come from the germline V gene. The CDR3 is CASSLSTGNYEQDL.

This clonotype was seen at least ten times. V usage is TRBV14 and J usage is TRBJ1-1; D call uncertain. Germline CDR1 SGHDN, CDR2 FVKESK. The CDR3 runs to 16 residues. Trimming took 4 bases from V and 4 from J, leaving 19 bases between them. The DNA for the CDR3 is TGTGCCAGCAGCCCCCGGCCGCGGGCCATGAGCACTGAAGCTTTCTTT. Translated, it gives CASSPRPRAMSTEAFF.

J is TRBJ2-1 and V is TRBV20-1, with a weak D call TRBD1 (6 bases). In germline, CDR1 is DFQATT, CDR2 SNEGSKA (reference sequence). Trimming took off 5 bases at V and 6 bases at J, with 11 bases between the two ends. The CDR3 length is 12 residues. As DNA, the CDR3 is TGCAGTGCTGGACAAGGGGGCAATGAGCAGTTCTTC. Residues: CSAGQGGNEQFF.